A selection of T cell receptor beta chains follows, all from one sample in a study of vaccination and CD4 T cells after COVID-19. No antigen is known for these receptors. TCRdb re-called the PCR reads through MiXCR, storing one row per CDR3 protein. The table has approximately 15,000 distinct CDR3 sequences, 43% seen once. The specimen comprised CD4+ T cells from blood, cultured in vitro, sampled before SARS-CoV-2 vaccination. These receptors all stem from a human donor who had recovered from COVID-19. The CDR3 runs from the conserved cysteine through the conserved F or W. D genes are given only for firm matches. Rows may omit the clone size; those that give it use once, few, many or a size class.

size | J | V | D | DNA | CDR3
. | TRBJ1-2 | TRBV5-4 | . | TGTGCCAGCAGCTTGGTTGGGGCTGACTATGGCTACACCTTC | CASSLVGADYGYTF
few | TRBJ1-2 | TRBV24-1 | TRBD1 | TGTGCCACCAGTGCTGGGACAGGGGGTTACACCTTC | CATSAGTGGYTF
. | TRBJ2-1 | TRBV6-5 | TRBD2 | TGTGCCAGCAGTTACCTGGGACTAGCGACCTACAATGAGCAGTTCTTC | CASSYLGLATYNEQFF
few | TRBJ2-1 | TRBV7-2 | . | TGTGCCAGCAGCTTAGAAGCGAGCGGAAGCTCCTACAATGAGCAGTTCTTC | CASSLEASGSSYNEQFF
. | TRBJ2-3 | TRBV7-3 | . | TGTGCCAGCAGTCTGGACCCCCGTGTTGCAGATACGCAGTATTTT | CASSLDPRVADTQYF
few | TRBJ1-1 | TRBV6-1 | . | TGTGCCAGCAGCCCGTTTACGGGGCCGAACACTGAAGCTTTCTTT | CASSPFTGPNTEAFF
. | TRBJ2-1 | TRBV7-9 | . | TGTGCCAGCAGTTCCGGATTGGGAAGAGAGCAGTTCTTC | CASSSGLGREQFF
few | TRBJ1-5 | TRBV23-1 | . | TGCGCCAGCAGTCTGTGCTTGGGGGGGGACCAGCCCCAGCATTTT | CASSLCLGGDQPQHF
. | TRBJ1-5 | TRBV6-2/TRBV6-3 | TRBD1 | TGTGCCAGCAGTCGAGGGGGCGTAAATCAGCCCCAGCATTTT | CASSRGGVNQPQHF
. | TRBJ2-7 | TRBV7-3 | . | TGTGCCAGCAGCCCCACATATGGAGAGCAGTACTTC | CASSPTYGEQYF
few | TRBJ1-2 | TRBV21-1 | . | TGTGCCAGCAGCAAAGTCGTTCAGGGACAGGGGGGGTATGGCTACACCTTC | CASSKVVQGQGGYGYTF
. | TRBJ2-5 | TRBV2 | . | TGTGCCAGCATTATGGGCGGGCTAGAGACCCAGTACTTC | CASIMGGLETQYF
. | TRBJ2-3 | TRBV5-6 | . | TGTGCCAGCAGCACACGAAGGGGAGACGGGGATACGCAGTATTTT | CASSTRRGDGDTQYF
. | TRBJ2-1 | TRBV7-2 | . | TGTGCCAGCAGCTTAGCGCTAGTCGGGAGACCGCCGTTCTTC | CASSLALVGRPPFF
few | TRBJ1-2 | TRBV6-2/TRBV6-3 | . | TGTGCCAGCAGTAATCAGGTGGCGGGCTACACCTTC | CASSNQVAGYTF
few | TRBJ2-7 | TRBV11-2 | TRBD2 | TGTGCCAGCAGCTTCGGGACTAGCGGAACCCTCTACGAGCAGTACTTC | CASSFGTSGTLYEQYF
. | TRBJ1-5 | TRBV7-2 | . | TGTGTCAGCAGCCCACGCTCGTCTCAGCCCCAGCATTTT | CVSSPRSSQPQHF
few | TRBJ1-2 | TRBV5-4 | TRBD1 | TGTGCCAGCCGAAACCTAAGACAGGGAGGGGGCTACACCTTC | CASRNLRQGGGYTF
few | TRBJ2-7 | TRBV28 | TRBD1 | TGTGCCAGCAGAGCCGACAGGGCTCTTCCGGAGCAGTACTTC | CASRADRALPEQYF
few | TRBJ2-6 | TRBV20-1 | . | TGCAGTGCTAGTTTATGGGGGAGTCCCTCTGGGGCCAACGTCCTGACTTTC | CSASLWGSPSGANVLTF
. | TRBJ1-2 | TRBV23-1 | TRBD1 | TGCGCCAGCACGCCCTTGACAGGGGGTCGTGGCTACACCTTC | CASTPLTGGRGYTF
. | TRBJ1-2 | TRBV6-4 | . | TGTGCCAGCAGGGACAGCCGAAAGAAATGGGGCTACACCTTC | CASRDSRKKWGYTF
few | TRBJ1-1 | TRBV6-2/TRBV6-3 | TRBD1 | TGTGCCAGCAGTCCCCTCCGCGACAGGGGTGAAGCTTTCTTT | CASSPLRDRGEAFF
. | TRBJ1-2 | TRBV12-3/TRBV12-4 | TRBD1 | TGTGCCAGCAGTTTAGAGGTGACAGGGTTCAACTCGTGGTATGGCTACACCTTC | CASSLEVTGFNSWYGYTF
. | TRBJ1-1 | TRBV29-1 | . | TGCAGCGCCTTCCCTCTATCAGGGATGAACACTGAAGCTTTCTTT | CSAFPLSGMNTEAFF
few | TRBJ2-5 | TRBV11-2 | . | TGTGCCAGCAGCCTCGCGGGGATGGAGACCCAGTACTTC | CASSLAGMETQYF
. | TRBJ1-2 | TRBV20-1 | . | TGCAGTGCTAGGCAGGGTGGCTATGGCTACACCTTC | CSARQGGYGYTF
few | TRBJ1-2 | TRBV28 | TRBD1 | TGTGCCAGCAGCCCAGGGGGGACAGCTCATGGCTACACCTTC | CASSPGGTAHGYTF
. | TRBJ1-2 | TRBV11-3 | TRBD1 | TGTGCCAGCAGCTTAGCGGGACAGGGCCCTCAGACCTTC | CASSLAGQGPQTF
. | TRBJ1-3 | TRBV7-2 | . | TGTGCCAGCAGCGACGGGAGCTCTGGAAACACCATATATTTT | CASSDGSSGNTIYF
. | TRBJ2-6 | TRBV7-9 | . | TGTGCCAGCAGTCCGGACAGAAACTCTGGGGCCAACGTCCTGACTTTC | CASSPDRNSGANVLTF
few | TRBJ2-5 | TRBV20-1 | . | TGCAGTGCTCCCCCAACCGCAGGGAGGCTGGAGACCCAGTACTTC | CSAPPTAGRLETQYF
. | TRBJ2-7 | TRBV5-1 | . | TGCGCCAGCAGCCTTAATCCCAGGGAGGAGCAGTACTTC | CASSLNPREEQYF
. | TRBJ1-1 | TRBV27 | . | TGTGCCAGCAGTTTAACCAGTTTGAACACTGAAGCTTTCTTT | CASSLTSLNTEAFF
. | TRBJ2-1 | TRBV25-1 | . | TGTGCCAGCAGTGAATTAACTCCTAACAATGAGCAGTTCTTC | CASSELTPNNEQFF
. | TRBJ2-2 | TRBV6-1 | . | TGTGCCAGCAGTGCAAGTAGGGTTTCCACCGGGGAGCTGTTTTTT | CASSASRVSTGELFF
few | TRBJ1-1 | TRBV15 | . | TGTGCCACCAGCAGAGAGGGCCAGGGCACTGAAGCTTTCTTT | CATSREGQGTEAFF
. | TRBJ2-1 | TRBV20-1 | TRBD2 | TGCAGTGCGACACTAGCGGGAGTGTCCTACAATGAGCAGTTCTTC | CSATLAGVSYNEQFF
. | TRBJ1-6 | TRBV20-1 | . | TGCAGTGCTAGACCCGGGCCAAGAGGGGGGTATTCACCCCTCCACTTT | CSARPGPRGGYSPLHF
. | TRBJ2-5 | TRBV19 | . | TGTGCCAGTAGTATCGTTACGGGAGAGACCCAGTACTTC | CASSIVTGETQYF
. | TRBJ2-2 | TRBV7-3 | TRBD1 | TGTGCCAGCAGCTTATGGCAGGGGGCGGCCGGGGAGCTGTTTTTT | CASSLWQGAAGELFF
once | TRBJ2-3 | TRBV7-9 | . | TGTGCCAGCAGCATGACTAGTATCCCAGATACGCAGTATTTT | CASSMTSIPDTQYF
. | TRBJ1-1 | TRBV6-1 | . | TGTGCCAGCAGTGGACAGTACACTGAAGCTTTCTTT | CASSGQYTEAFF
. | TRBJ2-5 | TRBV20-1 | TRBD2 | TGCAGTGCTACTAGCCCGACCACGACTAGCGGGGGGGCGTGGGAGACCCAGTACTTC | CSATSPTTTSGGAWETQYF
few | TRBJ1-1 | TRBV6-1 | TRBD1 | TGTGCCAGCAGACCGACCCAGGGGGGGAACACTGAAGCTTTCTTT | CASRPTQGGNTEAFF
. | TRBJ2-3 | TRBV27 | . | TGTGCCAGCAGACCCTGGGCAGGGGGCACAGATACGCAGTATTTT | CASRPWAGGTDTQYF
. | TRBJ1-5 | TRBV5-5 | . | TGTGCCAGCAGCCGTGACAGTTATAGCAATCAGCCCCAGCATTTT | CASSRDSYSNQPQHF
. | TRBJ2-5 | TRBV20-1 | . | TGCAGTGCTAGAGATAGCCTAGTATGGGAGACCCAGTACTTC | CSARDSLVWETQYF
few | TRBJ2-1 | TRBV6-2/TRBV6-3 | TRBD2 | TGTGCCAGCCAGCTAGGGACTAGCTCCTCAAGTTGGTTCTTC | CASQLGTSSSSWFF
few | TRBJ1-5 | TRBV10-3 | . | TGTGCCATCAGTGAGTCAATAGGAGGGGGTTTTGGTCAACCCCAGCATTTT | CAISESIGGGFGQPQHF
few | TRBJ1-5 | TRBV20-1 | . | TGCAGTGCTAGAGGAGGGGGTAATAGCAATCAGCCCCAGCATTTT | CSARGGGNSNQPQHF
. | TRBJ1-6 | TRBV14 | . | TGTGCCAGCAGCCAAAACTTCAGGAATTCACCCCTCCACTTT | CASSQNFRNSPLHF
few | TRBJ2-2 | TRBV7-2 | . | TGTGCCAGCAGCTTCTCCACCGGGGAGCTGTTTTTT | CASSFSTGELFF
. | TRBJ1-1 | TRBV6-2/TRBV6-3 | TRBD1 | TGTGCCAGCAGGACAGGGGGCATCTACACTGAAGCTTTCTTT | CASRTGGIYTEAFF
. | TRBJ2-3 | TRBV7-9 | . | TGTGCCAGCAGCTGGGGGGGCACAGGGCGGATGTTTGGTACGCAGTATTTT | CASSWGGTGRMFGTQYF
. | TRBJ2-5 | TRBV6-1 | . | TGTGCCAGCAGTAGGGGGTGGGGAGGGGAGACCCAGTACTTC | CASSRGWGGETQYF
. | TRBJ1-2 | TRBV11-2 | . | TGTGCCAGCAGCCCCATGATAGGGAGTGGCTACACCTTC | CASSPMIGSGYTF
few | TRBJ1-1 | TRBV11-1 | . | TGTGCCAGCACCCACGCCGGGGGTTCTGAAGCTTTCTTT | CASTHAGGSEAFF
. | TRBJ1-1 | TRBV20-1 | . | TGCAGTGCTTATTACAGGGTCACTGAAGCTTTCTTT | CSAYYRVTEAFF